This is a list of T cell receptor beta chains from one sample in a study of blood T cell repertoires in COVID-19. The method was immunoSEQ multiplex PCR; TCRdb's version includes in-frame clones alone and lacks a portion of them. The table records 470,000 or so clones, more than 85% of them present only once. Sequencing used peripheral blood. The receptor set was obtained from a woman younger than 45 with acute or convalescent COVID-19. CDR3s include the opening cysteine and the closing phenylalanine or tryptophan. A D gene is named only where the DNA matches it firmly. Clone size, where shown, is once, few, many, or a class for clones that have expanded.

len: 14
j_gene: TRBJ2-1
d_gene: NA
abundance: NA
v_gene: TRBV11-2
CDR3nt: TGTGCCAGCAGCTGGGGGGACGGAAACAATGAGCAGTTCTTC
CDR3aa: CASSWGDGNNEQFF

len: 12
j_gene: TRBJ2-7
d_gene: NA
abundance: few
v_gene: TRBV10-1
CDR3nt: TGCGCCAGCAGTGAAAACATCTACGAGCAGTACTTC
CDR3aa: CASSENIYEQYF

len: 15
j_gene: TRBJ2-7
d_gene: TRBD1
abundance: NA
v_gene: TRBV5-1
CDR3nt: TGCGCCAGCAGCGTGACCGGGACAGGAGGACACGAGCAGTACTTC
CDR3aa: CASSVTGTGGHEQYF

len: 11
j_gene: TRBJ1-1
d_gene: NA
abundance: NA
v_gene: TRBV29-1
CDR3nt: TGCAGCGTTGAAGATCTCACTGAAGCTTTCTTT
CDR3aa: CSVEDLTEAFF

len: 15
j_gene: TRBJ2-3
d_gene: TRBD2
abundance: NA
v_gene: TRBV27
CDR3nt: TGTGCCAGCAGTTTTAGCGGGGGGACCCGAGATACGCAGTATTTT
CDR3aa: CASSFSGGTRDTQYF

len: 16
j_gene: TRBJ1-3
d_gene: NA
abundance: NA
v_gene: TRBV15
CDR3nt: TGTGCCACCAGCAGAGATGGGTCGCGAGGCCGAAACACCATATATTTT
CDR3aa: CATSRDGSRGRNTIYF

len: 15
j_gene: TRBJ1-1
d_gene: TRBD1
abundance: NA
v_gene: TRBV5-1
CDR3nt: TGCGCCAGCAGCCCGGGGACAGTTCGTCAAGCTGAAGCTTTCTTT
CDR3aa: CASSPGTVRQAEAFF

len: 13
j_gene: TRBJ2-1
d_gene: NA
abundance: NA
v_gene: TRBV11-1
CDR3nt: TGTGCCAGCAGCCCGACTAGGGACAATGAGCAGTTCTTC
CDR3aa: CASSPTRDNEQFF

len: 16
j_gene: TRBJ2-1
d_gene: TRBD1
abundance: NA
v_gene: TRBV19
CDR3nt: TGTGCCAGTAGGGTGTCGAGGACAGGGATTGACAATGAGCAGTTCTTC
CDR3aa: CASRVSRTGIDNEQFF

len: 13
j_gene: TRBJ1-2
d_gene: NA
abundance: NA
v_gene: TRBV2
CDR3nt: TGTGCCAGCAGTGCCACGGGAAACTATGGCTACACCTTC
CDR3aa: CASSATGNYGYTF

len: 14
j_gene: TRBJ2-3
d_gene: TRBD2
abundance: NA
v_gene: TRBV19
CDR3nt: TGTGCCAGCCCCGAGCGGGGGGACACAGATACGCAGTATTTT
CDR3aa: CASPERGDTDTQYF

len: 14
j_gene: TRBJ2-7
d_gene: TRBD1
abundance: NA
v_gene: TRBV3-1/TRBV3-2
CDR3nt: TGTGCCAGCAGCCATTCGACAGGGACCTACGAGCAGTACTTC
CDR3aa: CASSHSTGTYEQYF

len: 16
j_gene: TRBJ2-3
d_gene: TRBD1
abundance: NA
v_gene: TRBV7-9
CDR3nt: TGTGCCAGCAGCCCAACTGACAGGGGTCGAACAGATACGCAGTATTTT
CDR3aa: CASSPTDRGRTDTQYF

len: 18
j_gene: TRBJ2-3
d_gene: NA
abundance: NA
v_gene: TRBV7-8
CDR3nt: TGTGCCAGCCGTTTAAGAAAGGGGTTCCGTGTCGGCACAGATACGCAGTATTTT
CDR3aa: CASRLRKGFRVGTDTQYF

len: 16
j_gene: TRBJ1-2
d_gene: NA
abundance: once
v_gene: TRBV6-1
CDR3nt: TGTGCCAGCAGTGAAGGGATCGGGGGGGATTACTATGGCTACACCTTC
CDR3aa: CASSEGIGGDYYGYTF

len: 13
j_gene: TRBJ2-1
d_gene: NA
abundance: NA
v_gene: TRBV5-1
CDR3nt: TGCGCCAGCAGGCAGGGTGTCGACAATGAGCAGTTCTTC
CDR3aa: CASRQGVDNEQFF

len: 14
j_gene: TRBJ2-3
d_gene: NA
abundance: NA
v_gene: TRBV10-3
CDR3nt: TGTGCCATCAGTGAGGGTAGCGTCCCAGATACGCAGTATTTT
CDR3aa: CAISEGSVPDTQYF

len: 11
j_gene: TRBJ1-1
d_gene: NA
abundance: NA
v_gene: TRBV20-1
CDR3nt: TGCAGTGCTAGTCAGATGGCAGAAGCTTTCTTT
CDR3aa: CSASQMAEAFF

len: 14
j_gene: TRBJ2-1
d_gene: NA
abundance: NA
v_gene: TRBV27
CDR3nt: TGTGCCAGCCACGGGGGGCCATACTACAATGAGCAGTTCTTC
CDR3aa: CASHGGPYYNEQFF

len: 15
j_gene: TRBJ2-7
d_gene: TRBD2
abundance: NA
v_gene: TRBV4-1
CDR3nt: TGCGCCAGCAGCCAATTCTGGGGCGGGGGAGGCGAGCAGTACTTC
CDR3aa: CASSQFWGGGGEQYF

len: 13
j_gene: TRBJ1-2
d_gene: NA
abundance: NA
v_gene: TRBV24-1
CDR3nt: TGTGCCACCAGTCGGACAAGTGGCTATGGCTACACCTTC
CDR3aa: CATSRTSGYGYTF

len: 15
j_gene: TRBJ2-7
d_gene: TRBD1
abundance: NA
v_gene: TRBV2
CDR3nt: TGTGCCAGCAGTGAAGGGACAGGGTATGCCTACGAGCAGTACTTC
CDR3aa: CASSEGTGYAYEQYF

len: 13
j_gene: TRBJ2-2
d_gene: TRBD2
abundance: once
v_gene: TRBV24-1
CDR3nt: TGTGCCACCAGTGCAGCGGGATCCGGGGAGCTGTTTTTT
CDR3aa: CATSAAGSGELFF

len: 16
j_gene: TRBJ2-1
d_gene: NA
abundance: NA
v_gene: TRBV3-1/TRBV3-2
CDR3nt: TGTGCCAGCAGCCAAATCCCAGGACAGCGTTGGAATGAGCAGTTCTTC
CDR3aa: CASSQIPGQRWNEQFF

len: 15
j_gene: TRBJ2-3
d_gene: NA
abundance: NA
v_gene: TRBV11-2
CDR3nt: TGTGCCAGCAGCTCCCCTTCCCGGAGCACAGATACGCAGTATTTT
CDR3aa: CASSSPSRSTDTQYF

len: 21
j_gene: TRBJ2-6
d_gene: TRBD2
abundance: NA
v_gene: TRBV4-2
CDR3nt: TGTGCCAGCAGCCTAGACCCTACTAGCGGGGGCCAAGGTAGTGGGGCCAACGTCCTGACTTTC
CDR3aa: CASSLDPTSGGQGSGANVLTF

len: 12
j_gene: TRBJ2-1
d_gene: NA
abundance: NA
v_gene: TRBV14
CDR3nt: TGTGCCAGCAGCCAAGAGTTATATGAGCAGTTCTTC
CDR3aa: CASSQELYEQFF

len: 14
j_gene: TRBJ1-5
d_gene: NA
abundance: once
v_gene: TRBV28
CDR3nt: TGTGCCAGCAGTTTGGGTCAGGTCGGCCAGCCCCAGCATTTT
CDR3aa: CASSLGQVGQPQHF

len: 11
j_gene: TRBJ2-7
d_gene: NA
abundance: NA
v_gene: TRBV19
CDR3nt: TGTGCCAGTAGTTCCCCGGGGGAGCAGTACTTC
CDR3aa: CASSSPGEQYF

len: 16
j_gene: TRBJ2-3
d_gene: TRBD2
abundance: NA
v_gene: TRBV7-2
CDR3nt: TGTGCCAGCAGCTCCTTTCTAGCGGGGGGGCCCGATACGCAGTATTTT
CDR3aa: CASSSFLAGGPDTQYF

len: 12
j_gene: TRBJ1-4
d_gene: NA
abundance: NA
v_gene: TRBV19
CDR3nt: TGTGCCAGTAGCCCACGGGGTGAAAAACTGTTTTTT
CDR3aa: CASSPRGEKLFF

len: 12
j_gene: TRBJ1-3
d_gene: NA
abundance: NA
v_gene: TRBV29-1
CDR3nt: TGCAGCATCTCGGGGGTCGGAAACACCATATATTTT
CDR3aa: CSISGVGNTIYF

len: 14
j_gene: TRBJ2-7
d_gene: TRBD1
abundance: NA
v_gene: TRBV24-1
CDR3nt: TGTGCCACCCAACCGGGACAGGGAACCCACGAGCAGTACTTC
CDR3aa: CATQPGQGTHEQYF

len: 17
j_gene: TRBJ2-4
d_gene: TRBD2
abundance: NA
v_gene: TRBV19
CDR3nt: TGTGCCAGTAGTACGGATGGGACTAACCTAGCCAAAAACATTCAGTACTTC
CDR3aa: CASSTDGTNLAKNIQYF

len: 13
j_gene: TRBJ1-2
d_gene: NA
abundance: NA
v_gene: TRBV6-5
CDR3nt: TGTGCCAGCACCAACCTAGCCAACTATGGCTACACCTTC
CDR3aa: CASTNLANYGYTF

len: 14
j_gene: TRBJ2-7
d_gene: NA
abundance: NA
v_gene: TRBV30
CDR3nt: TGTGCCTGGAGTGTACTTACAGGAGTAGTCGAGCAGTACTTC
CDR3aa: CAWSVLTGVVEQYF

len: 13
j_gene: TRBJ1-2
d_gene: TRBD1
abundance: NA
v_gene: TRBV5-1
CDR3nt: TGCGCCAGCGGGACACAGGGGATCTATGGCTACACCTTC
CDR3aa: CASGTQGIYGYTF

len: 14
j_gene: TRBJ2-7
d_gene: NA
abundance: NA
v_gene: TRBV6-2/TRBV6-3
CDR3nt: TGTGCCAGCAGTTACTCCGGTAGCGGACTACAGCAGTACTTC
CDR3aa: CASSYSGSGLQQYF

len: 13
j_gene: TRBJ1-4
d_gene: NA
abundance: NA
v_gene: TRBV18
CDR3nt: TGTGCCAGCTCCCCAGGACAGAATGAAAAACTGTTTTTT
CDR3aa: CASSPGQNEKLFF

len: 14
j_gene: TRBJ1-4
d_gene: NA
abundance: NA
v_gene: TRBV2
CDR3nt: TGTGCCAGCAGTGGCGGCAGGGCGGATGAAAAACTGTTTTTT
CDR3aa: CASSGGRADEKLFF

len: 15
j_gene: TRBJ2-7
d_gene: NA
abundance: NA
v_gene: TRBV18
CDR3nt: TGTGCCAGCTCACCAGGGCAGGCTCGCTCCTACGAGCAGTACTTC
CDR3aa: CASSPGQARSYEQYF

len: 18
j_gene: TRBJ2-7
d_gene: NA
abundance: once
v_gene: TRBV12-5
CDR3nt: TGTGCTAGTGGTTTTCGTATGTTGGGGGGGCCCTCACCTTACGAGCAGTACTTC
CDR3aa: CASGFRMLGGPSPYEQYF

len: 15
j_gene: TRBJ2-7
d_gene: TRBD1
abundance: NA
v_gene: TRBV6-5
CDR3nt: TGTGCCAGCAGTTACTCGAAGGGACAGACCTACGAGCAGTACTTC
CDR3aa: CASSYSKGQTYEQYF

len: 13
j_gene: TRBJ1-1
d_gene: TRBD1
abundance: NA
v_gene: TRBV6-5
CDR3nt: TGTGCCAGTAGCCGGGACAGGGGGGCTGAAGCTTTCTTT
CDR3aa: CASSRDRGAEAFF

len: 15
j_gene: TRBJ2-7
d_gene: TRBD2
abundance: NA
v_gene: TRBV7-9
CDR3nt: TGTGCCAGCAGCCGACTAGCGGGGGACCGCTACGAGCAGTACTTC
CDR3aa: CASSRLAGDRYEQYF

len: 15
j_gene: TRBJ2-1
d_gene: TRBD1
abundance: NA
v_gene: TRBV11-2
CDR3nt: TGTGCCAGCAGCTTAGTACAGGGGCGACTCAATGAGCAGTTCTTC
CDR3aa: CASSLVQGRLNEQFF

len: 14
j_gene: TRBJ1-1
d_gene: NA
abundance: once
v_gene: TRBV5-1
CDR3nt: TGCGCCAGCAGCTTGTCCGGGGTAAGCACTGAAGCTTTCTTT
CDR3aa: CASSLSGVSTEAFF

len: 15
j_gene: TRBJ2-1
d_gene: NA
abundance: NA
v_gene: TRBV9
CDR3nt: TGTGCCAGCAGCGTAGGCCGGGGGGCAACCAATGAGCAGTTCTTC
CDR3aa: CASSVGRGATNEQFF

len: 15
j_gene: TRBJ1-6
d_gene: TRBD1
abundance: NA
v_gene: TRBV19
CDR3nt: TGTGCCAGTGCCCTGACAGGGGGGAATAATTCACCCCTCCACTTT
CDR3aa: CASALTGGNNSPLHF

len: 16
j_gene: TRBJ2-5
d_gene: TRBD2
abundance: NA
v_gene: TRBV5-4
CDR3nt: TGTGCCAGCAGCCCCGGAGGCAGCGGGGGATCAGAGACCCAGTACTTC
CDR3aa: CASSPGGSGGSETQYF

len: 15
j_gene: TRBJ2-6
d_gene: NA
abundance: NA
v_gene: TRBV27
CDR3nt: TGTGCCAGCAGTAGAGACAGGCCTGGGGCCAACGTCCTGACTTTC
CDR3aa: CASSRDRPGANVLTF

len: 13
j_gene: TRBJ1-1
d_gene: NA
abundance: once
v_gene: TRBV6-6
CDR3nt: TGTGCCAGCAGAGAGGGACAAAACTTTGAAGCTTTCTTT
CDR3aa: CASREGQNFEAFF

len: 15
j_gene: TRBJ2-3
d_gene: TRBD1
abundance: once
v_gene: TRBV9
CDR3nt: TGTGCCAGCAGCACCCGGGACAGGCACACAGATACGCAGTATTTT
CDR3aa: CASSTRDRHTDTQYF

len: 13
j_gene: TRBJ2-3
d_gene: NA
abundance: NA
v_gene: TRBV6-5
CDR3nt: TGTGCCAGCTGCCAGCGGGGCACAGATACGCAGTATTTT
CDR3aa: CASCQRGTDTQYF

len: 13
j_gene: TRBJ1-2
d_gene: NA
abundance: NA
v_gene: TRBV6-5
CDR3nt: TGTGCCAGCAGTTATCCGGGACATGAAGGCTACACCTTC
CDR3aa: CASSYPGHEGYTF

len: 13
j_gene: TRBJ2-1
d_gene: NA
abundance: NA
v_gene: TRBV18
CDR3nt: TGTGCCAGCTCAGACACAGGGTTCAATGAGCAGTTCTTC
CDR3aa: CASSDTGFNEQFF

len: 18
j_gene: TRBJ2-6
d_gene: NA
abundance: NA
v_gene: TRBV5-5
CDR3nt: TGTGCCAGCAGCTTGGGAGGCGGTACGCTATCTGGGGCCAACGTCCTGACTTTC
CDR3aa: CASSLGGGTLSGANVLTF

len: 16
j_gene: TRBJ2-3
d_gene: TRBD2
abundance: NA
v_gene: TRBV28
CDR3nt: TGTGCCAGCAGTTTAGACCTAGCGGGGCACCTGGATACGCAGTATTTT
CDR3aa: CASSLDLAGHLDTQYF

len: 15
j_gene: TRBJ1-5
d_gene: TRBD1
abundance: NA
v_gene: TRBV28
CDR3nt: TGTGCCAGCAGTTATCCGGGACAGAAATATCAGCCCCAGCATTTT
CDR3aa: CASSYPGQKYQPQHF